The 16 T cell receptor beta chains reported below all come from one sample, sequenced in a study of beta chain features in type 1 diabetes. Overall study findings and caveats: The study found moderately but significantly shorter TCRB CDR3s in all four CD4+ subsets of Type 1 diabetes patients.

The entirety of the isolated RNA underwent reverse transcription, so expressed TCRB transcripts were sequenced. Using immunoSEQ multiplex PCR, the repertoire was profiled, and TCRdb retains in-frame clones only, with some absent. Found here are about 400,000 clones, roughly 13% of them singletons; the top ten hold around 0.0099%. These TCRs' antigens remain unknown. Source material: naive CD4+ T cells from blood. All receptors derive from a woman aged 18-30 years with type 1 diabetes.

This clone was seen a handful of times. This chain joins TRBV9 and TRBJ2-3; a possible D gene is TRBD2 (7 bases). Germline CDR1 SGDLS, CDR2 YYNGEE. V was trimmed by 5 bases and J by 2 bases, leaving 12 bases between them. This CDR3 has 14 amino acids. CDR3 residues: CASSDAGATDTQYF. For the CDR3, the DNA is TGTGCCAGCAGTGATGCGGGGGCCACAGATACGCAGTATTTT.

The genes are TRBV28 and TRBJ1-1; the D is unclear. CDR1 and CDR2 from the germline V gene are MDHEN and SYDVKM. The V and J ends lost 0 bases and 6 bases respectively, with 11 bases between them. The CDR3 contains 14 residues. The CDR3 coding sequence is TGTGCCAGCAGTTTATGGGGGAGTCGGTCTGAAGCTTTCTTT. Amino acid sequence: CASSLWGSRSEAFF. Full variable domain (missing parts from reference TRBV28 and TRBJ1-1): DVKVTQSSRYLVKRTGEKVFLECVQDMDHENMFWYRQDPGLGLRLIYFSYDVKMKEKGDIPEGYSVSREKKERFSLILESASTNQTSMYLCASSLWGSRSEAFFGQGTRLTVV.

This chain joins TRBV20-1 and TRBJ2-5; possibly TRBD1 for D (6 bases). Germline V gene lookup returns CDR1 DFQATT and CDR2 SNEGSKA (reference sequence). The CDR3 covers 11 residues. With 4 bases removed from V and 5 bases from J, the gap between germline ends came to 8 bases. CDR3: CSANQGETQYF. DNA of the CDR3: TGCAGTGCTAACCAGGGGGAGACCCAGTACTTC.

The CDR3 here is CASTGGPGNTIYF. CDR3 sequence (DNA): TGTGCCAGCACCGGGGGTCCTGGAAACACCATATATTTT. This sequence joins TRBV25-1 and TRBJ1-3; tentatively, D is TRBD1 (5 bases). CDR1 is MGHDK, CDR2 SYGVNS, per germline. V gave up 7 bases and J gave up 2 bases, with 9 bases separating them. The CDR3 length is 13 residues.

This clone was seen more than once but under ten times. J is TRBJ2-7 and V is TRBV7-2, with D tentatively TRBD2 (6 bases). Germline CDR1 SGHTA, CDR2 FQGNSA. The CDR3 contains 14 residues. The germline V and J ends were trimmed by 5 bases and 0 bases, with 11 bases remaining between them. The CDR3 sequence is CASSLSGFSYEQYF. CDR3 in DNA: TGTGCCAGCAGCCTGAGCGGGTTCTCCTACGAGCAGTACTTC.

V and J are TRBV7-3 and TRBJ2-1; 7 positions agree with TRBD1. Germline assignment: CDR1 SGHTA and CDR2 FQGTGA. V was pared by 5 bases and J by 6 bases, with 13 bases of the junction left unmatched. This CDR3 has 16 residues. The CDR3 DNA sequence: TGTGCCAGCAGCGCCCGACAGGGAAAGTTACGCAATGAGCAGTTCTTC. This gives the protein CASSARQGKLRNEQFF.

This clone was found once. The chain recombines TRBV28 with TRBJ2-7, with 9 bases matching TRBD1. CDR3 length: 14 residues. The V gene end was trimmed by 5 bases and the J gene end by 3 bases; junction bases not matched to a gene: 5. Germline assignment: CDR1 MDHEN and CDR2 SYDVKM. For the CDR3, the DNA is TGTGCCAGCAGTCCACGGGACAGGGTCTACGAGCAGTACTTC. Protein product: CASSPRDRVYEQYF. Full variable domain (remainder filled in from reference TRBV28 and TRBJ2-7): DVKVTQSSRYLVKRTGEKVFLECVQDMDHENMFWYRQDPGLGLRLIYFSYDVKMKEKGDIPEGYSVSREKKERFSLILESASTNQTSMYLCASSPRDRVYEQYFGPGTRLTVT.

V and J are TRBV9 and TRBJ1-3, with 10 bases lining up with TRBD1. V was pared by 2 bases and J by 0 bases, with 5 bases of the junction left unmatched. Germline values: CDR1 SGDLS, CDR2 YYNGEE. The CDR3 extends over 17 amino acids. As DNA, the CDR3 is TGTGCCAGCAGCGTGGCGGGACAGGGGCGCTCTGGAAACACCATATATTTT. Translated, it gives CASSVAGQGRSGNTIYF.

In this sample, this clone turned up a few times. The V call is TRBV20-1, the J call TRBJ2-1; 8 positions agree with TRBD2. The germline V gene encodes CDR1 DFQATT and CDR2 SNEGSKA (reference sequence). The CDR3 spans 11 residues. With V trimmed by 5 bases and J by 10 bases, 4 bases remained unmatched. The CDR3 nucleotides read TGCAGTGCTTTTAGCGGGACGGAGCAGTTCTTC. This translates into CSAFSGTEQFF.

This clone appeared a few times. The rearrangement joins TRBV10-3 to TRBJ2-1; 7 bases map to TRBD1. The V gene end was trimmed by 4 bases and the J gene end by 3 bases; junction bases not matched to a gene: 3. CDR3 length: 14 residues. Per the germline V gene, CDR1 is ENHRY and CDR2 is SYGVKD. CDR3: CAISVAGGYNEQFF. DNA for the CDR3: TGTGCCATCAGTGTAGCAGGGGGCTACAATGAGCAGTTCTTC.

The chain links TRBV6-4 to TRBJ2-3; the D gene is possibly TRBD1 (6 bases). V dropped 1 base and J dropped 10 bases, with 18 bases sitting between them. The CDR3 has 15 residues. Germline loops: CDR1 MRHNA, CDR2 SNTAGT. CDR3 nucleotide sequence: TGTGCCAGCAGTGACTTAGCAGGGGATATTTATCCGCAGTATTTT. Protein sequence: CASSDLAGDIYPQYF.

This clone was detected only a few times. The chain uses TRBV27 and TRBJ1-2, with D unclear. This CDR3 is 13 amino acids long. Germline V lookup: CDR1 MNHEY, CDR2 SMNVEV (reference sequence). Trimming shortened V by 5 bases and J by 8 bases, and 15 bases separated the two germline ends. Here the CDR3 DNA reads TGTGCCAGCAGTGTCTATGTGGGAGGGGGCTACACCTTC. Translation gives CASSVYVGGGYTF.

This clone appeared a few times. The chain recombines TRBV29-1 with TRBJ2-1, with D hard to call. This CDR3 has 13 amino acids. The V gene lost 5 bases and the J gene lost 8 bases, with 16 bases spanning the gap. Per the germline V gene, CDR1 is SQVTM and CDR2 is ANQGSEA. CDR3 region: CSVTGWVSDEQFF. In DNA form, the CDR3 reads TGCAGCGTTACTGGGTGGGTAAGCGATGAGCAGTTCTTC.

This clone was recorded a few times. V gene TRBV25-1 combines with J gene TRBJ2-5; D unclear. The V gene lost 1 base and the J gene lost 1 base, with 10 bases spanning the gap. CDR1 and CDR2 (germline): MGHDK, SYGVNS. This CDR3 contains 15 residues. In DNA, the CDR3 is TGTGCCAGCAGTGAATCCCAGGTCCTCCAAGAGACCCAGTACTTC. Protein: CASSESQVLQETQYF. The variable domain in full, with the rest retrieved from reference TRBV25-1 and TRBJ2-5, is EADIYQTPRYLVIGTGKKITLECSQTMGHDKMYWYQQDPGMELHLIHYSYGVNSTEKGDLSSESTVSRIRTEHFPLTLESARPSHTSQYLCASSESQVLQETQYFGPGTRLLVL.

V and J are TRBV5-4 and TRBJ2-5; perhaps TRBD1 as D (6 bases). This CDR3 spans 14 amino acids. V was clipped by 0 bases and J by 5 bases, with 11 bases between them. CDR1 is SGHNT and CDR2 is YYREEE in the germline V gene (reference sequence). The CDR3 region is CASSLAGTTETQYF. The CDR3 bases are TGTGCCAGCAGCTTGGCAGGGACAACGGAGACCCAGTACTTC. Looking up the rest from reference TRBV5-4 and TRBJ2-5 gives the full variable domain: ETGVTQSPTHLIKTRGQQVTLRCSSQSGHNTVSWYQQALGQGPQFIFQYYREEENGRGNFPPRFSGLQFPNYSSELNVNALELDDSALYLCASSLAGTTETQYFGPGTRLLVL.

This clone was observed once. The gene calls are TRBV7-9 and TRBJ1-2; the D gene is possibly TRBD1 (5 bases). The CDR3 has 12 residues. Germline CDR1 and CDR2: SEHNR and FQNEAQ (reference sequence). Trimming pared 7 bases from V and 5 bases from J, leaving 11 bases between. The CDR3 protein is CASNSGGYGYTF. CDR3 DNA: TGTGCCAGCAACTCCGGGGGGTATGGCTACACCTTC.